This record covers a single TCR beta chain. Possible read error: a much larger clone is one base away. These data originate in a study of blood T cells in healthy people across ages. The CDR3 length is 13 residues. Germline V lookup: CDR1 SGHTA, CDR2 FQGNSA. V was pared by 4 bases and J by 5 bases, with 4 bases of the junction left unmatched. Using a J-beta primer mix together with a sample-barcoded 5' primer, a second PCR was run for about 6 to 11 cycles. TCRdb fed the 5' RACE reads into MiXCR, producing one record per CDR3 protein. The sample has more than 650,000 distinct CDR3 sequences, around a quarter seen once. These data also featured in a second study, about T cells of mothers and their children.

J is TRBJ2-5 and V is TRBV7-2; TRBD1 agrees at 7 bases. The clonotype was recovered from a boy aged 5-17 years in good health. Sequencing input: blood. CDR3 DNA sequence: TGTGCCAGCAGCTCGGGACAGACGGAGACCCAGTACTTC. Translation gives CASSSGQTETQYF.